The clone carrying this T cell receptor (beta chain) came up a few times. Antigen specificity is unknown. This entry is derived from a study of vaccination and CD4 T cells after COVID-19. Study-level background: Post-vaccine sampling followed dose two by a median 72 days (range 14 to 241). Study-level findings and limits: There was no significant change from approximately 21 to 38 median reactive clonotypes.

Trimming at V came to 2 bases and at J to 5 bases, leaving 7 bases not matched to a gene. Per the germline V gene, CDR1 is MNHEY and CDR2 is SVGAGI. This CDR3 spans 15 amino acids. Sequencing of cultured CD4+ T cell DNA used the Oncomine TCR Beta short-read assay. A single record per CDR3 protein comes from TCRdb applying MiXCR to the PCR reads. The repertoire holds tens of thousands of distinct CDR3 sequences, with approximately 30% as singletons. Time point described: late sampling 161 to 241 days after vaccination in three convalescent patients. This sample's treatment: approximately nine-day PBMC culture with coronavirus spike peptide pools or control peptides (ViraFEST assay). Positive PCR dates covered March to December 2020, before US Alpha, Beta and Delta variants.

Sequences were derived from CD4+ T cells from blood, cultured in vitro, sampled about 7 months after SARS-CoV-2 vaccination. This receptor was identified in a human donor who had recovered from COVID-19. The chain couples TRBV6-5 to TRBJ2-5; TRBD1 matches at 8 bases. The CDR3 protein is CASSYDGTGRETQYF. CDR3 DNA: TGTGCCAGCAGTTACGACGGGACAGGTAGGGAGACCCAGTACTTC.